These T cell receptor beta chains were read from a single sample in a study of shared clonotypes between healthy human individuals. TCRdb's copy holds only in-frame clones and misses some; the assay was immunoSEQ multiplex PCR. The sample contains roughly 2.5 million clones, just over 90% of which appear only once. Sequenced material: naive CD4+ T cells sorted from blood. These TCRs come from a man between 18 and 35 years old in good health. The CDR3 runs from the conserved cysteine through the conserved F or W. A D gene is named only where the DNA matches it firmly. Where a row states a size, it is once, few, many or the class of an expanded clone; other rows omit it.

J gene	D gene	clone size	V gene	CDR3 DNA	CDR3 protein
TRBJ1-3	NA	NA	TRBV30	TGTGCCTGGAGTGTTCGCGGCAGCTCTGGAAACACCATATATTTT	CAWSVRGSSGNTIYF
TRBJ1-1	TRBD1	NA	TRBV4-1	TGCGCCAGCAGCCATGCACAGGGGGCGCCCACTGAAGCTTTCTTT	CASSHAQGAPTEAFF
TRBJ2-2	NA	NA	TRBV9	TGTGCCAGCAGCGTCTGGGGTGTGGGGACCGGGGAGCTGTTTTTT	CASSVWGVGTGELFF
TRBJ1-6	TRBD1	few	TRBV5-8	TGTGCCAGCAGGAGGGACAGGAGCTCCTATAATTCACCCCTCCACTTT	CASRRDRSSYNSPLHF
TRBJ2-2	NA	once	TRBV4-3	TGCGCCAGCAGCCAAGAGTATTCTCCCTTCACCACCGGGGAGCTGTTTTTT	CASSQEYSPFTTGELFF
TRBJ1-4	TRBD1	NA	TRBV19	TGTGCCAGTAGTACCCCGGGGGACAGGGGAAATGAAAAACTGTTTTTT	CASSTPGDRGNEKLFF
TRBJ2-2	TRBD2	NA	TRBV18	TGTGCCAGCTCACCGTCTTCCCTAGCGGGAGTAATCGCCGGGGAGCTGTTTTTT	CASSPSSLAGVIAGELFF
TRBJ1-2	NA	NA	TRBV7-7	TGTGCTAGCCCCTTCGTGGGCAGGGTGCACTATGGCTACACCTTC	CASPFVGRVHYGYTF
TRBJ2-5	NA	NA	TRBV20-1	TGCAGTGCCCTATACGGAGAGACCCAGTACTTC	CSALYGETQYF
TRBJ1-6	NA	once	TRBV18	TGTGCCAGCTCACTTACGACGGACTCGGGGGCACCCCTCCACTTT	CASSLTTDSGAPLHF
TRBJ1-1	NA	few	TRBV12-5	TGTGCTAGTGGCCTCGTTACTGAAGCTTTCTTT	CASGLVTEAFF
TRBJ1-5	NA	once	TRBV21-1	TGTGCCAGCGGCACTCCCCGGGGGTGCGAGGGGGGCAATCAGCCCCAGCATTTT	CASGTPRGCEGGNQPQHF
TRBJ2-5	NA	NA	TRBV5-5	TGTGCCAGCAGCTTGGTGGGCAGCCAAGAGACCCAGTACTTC	CASSLVGSQETQYF
TRBJ2-1	NA	NA	TRBV15	TGTGCCACCAGCAGAGGAGGAGATTTGGTTGAGCAGTTCTTC	CATSRGGDLVEQFF
TRBJ2-7	TRBD2	NA	TRBV4-3	TGCGCCAGCAGCCAAGAGACGGGAGGGAGAACCGAGCAGTACTTC	CASSQETGGRTEQYF
TRBJ1-5	TRBD1	once	TRBV2	TGTGCCAGCAGTGGAGAAGCAGGGGGGGGTCAGCCCCAGCATTTT	CASSGEAGGGQPQHF
TRBJ2-7	NA	NA	TRBV20-1	TGCAGCAGTACGTCTTCCTACGAGCAGTACTTC	CSSTSSYEQYF
TRBJ2-5	NA	NA	TRBV5-6	TGTGCCAGCAGCTTTGTGGGGGGGCTTGGAGAGACCCAGTACTTC	CASSFVGGLGETQYF
TRBJ2-3	TRBD1	NA	TRBV5-4	TGTGCCAGCAGCCCTTTGGGGACAGGCACAGATACGCAGTATTTT	CASSPLGTGTDTQYF
TRBJ1-6	TRBD1	NA	TRBV30	TGTGCCTGGAGGCAGGGCAGGGGGTATAATTCACCCCTCCACTTT	CAWRQGRGYNSPLHF
TRBJ1-1	TRBD1	NA	TRBV6-1	TGTGCCAGCAGTCCCGCACAGGGGGTCACTGAAGCTTTCTTT	CASSPAQGVTEAFF
TRBJ1-1	NA	NA	TRBV4-1	TGCGCCAGCAGCCTCCCGGACACCGTTCGCAGTGAAGCTTTCTTT	CASSLPDTVRSEAFF
TRBJ2-7	NA	NA	TRBV6-6	TGTGCCAGCAGTTATGGGAGGCAGCGGGAGCAGTACTTC	CASSYGRQREQYF
TRBJ1-2	NA	NA	TRBV2	TGTGCCAGCAGTAGAGCCACCACTAACTATGGCTACACCTTC	CASSRATTNYGYTF
TRBJ2-7	TRBD2	NA	TRBV19	TGTGCCAGTAGTAAGCGCGGGGGGCACCCCTACGAGCAGTACTTC	CASSKRGGHPYEQYF